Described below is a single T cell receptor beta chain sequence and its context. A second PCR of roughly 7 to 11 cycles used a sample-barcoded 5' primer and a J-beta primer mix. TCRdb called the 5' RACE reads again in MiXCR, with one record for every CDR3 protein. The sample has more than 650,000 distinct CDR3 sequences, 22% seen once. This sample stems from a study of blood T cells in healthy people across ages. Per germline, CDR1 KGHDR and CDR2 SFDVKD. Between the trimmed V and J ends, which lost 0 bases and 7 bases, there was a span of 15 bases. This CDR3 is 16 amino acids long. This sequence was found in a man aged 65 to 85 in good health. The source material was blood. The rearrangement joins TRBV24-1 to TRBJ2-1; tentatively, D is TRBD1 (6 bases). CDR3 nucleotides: TGTGCCACCAGTGATTTGACTGCCCCGAGGGGGAATGAGCAGTTCTTC. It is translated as CATSDLTAPRGNEQFF.